Sequencing of this T cell receptor beta chain was carried out in a study of CD8 T cells in ankylosing spondylitis (dated by TCRdb to about 2017). Notes on the research overall: The study set out to find disease-linked TCR variants by profiling T cell receptor beta repertoires in ankylosing spondylitis patients and healthy donors. The whole study cohort included some 100 healthy donors and 20 to 30 ankylosing spondylitis patients. Peripheral blood samples were taken, and synovial fluid was additionally collected from ankylosing spondylitis patients.

Sequencing took place on an Illumina HiSeq 2500. TCR beta libraries were prepared by quantitative 5'-RACE with molecular barcodes. Per the authors' processing: Disease-linked TCR variants were identified with a new computational method built on a probabilistic model of VDJ rearrangement. In TCRdb, the public reads were trimmed at Q25 with fastp and aligned with MiXCR, with productive beta chains retained. Entries are consolidated by CDR3 protein sequence, retaining the most common genes and DNA. TCRdb, not the original authors, processed these V and J calls. The sample data list just under 550,000 distinct CDR3 sequences, and roughly 12% of these were observed just once. The ten largest clones add up to 6.5% to 7% of the sample. Overall results and qualifications from the work: In peripheral blood, the disease-linked clones were found at relatively low frequencies and had a CD8+ phenotype. Some of the motif variants had been reported before in the synovial fluid and blood of reactive arthritis patients, a finding that suggests common disease-initiation mechanisms. A TCR beta motif of several highly homologous amino acid variants appeared characteristic of blood from ankylosing spondylitis patients. Significant enrichment of the disease-linked clones was reported in matched synovial fluid samples from ankylosing spondylitis patients.

V loses 6 bases, J loses 0 bases, and the germline ends lie 18 bases apart. CDR1 and CDR2, per the germline V gene, are MDHEN and SYDVKM. Including the terminal cysteine and phenylalanine, the CDR3 comprises 17 residues. The read is trimmed to its CDR3 DNA, 51 bases read in frame from base 1. A remark on this clonotype: It has no known antigen specificity. Base qualities are not recorded, but no much larger clone differs from it by a single base.

This receptor was obtained from a male donor with ankylosing spondylitis. Sequencing used blood, either unsorted or a sorted T cell fraction (not recorded which). The chain links TRBV28 with TRBJ2-1; perhaps TRBD2 is the D gene, with 5 bases matching. The DNA is TGTGCCAGCAGACCTTCTTCGGGGATTCCCTCCTACAATGAGCAGTTCTTC. This codes for CASRPSSGIPSYNEQFF.